Below, 4 T cell receptor beta chains from the same sample are listed, as sequenced in a study of blood T cell repertoires in COVID-19. The table came from immunoSEQ multiplex PCR; TCRdb's copy has only in-frame clones and leaves some out. The sample holds about 320,000 clones; 90% to 95% are singletons and the top ten take around 3.9%. Sample: PBMCs or T cells enriched from blood (not recorded which). The receptors here all came from a woman aged 25 to 39 who had been exposed to COVID-19.

V and J are TRBV6-2 or TRBV6-3 and TRBJ2-7; perhaps TRBD1 as D (6 bases). This CDR3 comprises 15 residues. Trimming stripped 2 bases from V and 5 bases from J, with 16 bases between. CDR1 and CDR2 from the germline V gene are MNHEY and SVGEGT. The CDR3 is CASSYKIDRPHEQYF. As DNA, the CDR3 is TGTGCCAGCAGTTACAAAATCGACAGGCCCCACGAGCAGTACTTC.

The chain recombines TRBV15 with TRBJ2-1, with TRBD2 as a possible D gene (5 bases). Germline V gene sequence: CDR1 LNHNV, CDR2 YYDKDF (reference sequence). V was shortened by 5 bases and J by 3 bases, with 11 bases between the two germline ends. The CDR3 extends over 14 amino acids. CDR3 residues: CATSGGPFYNEQFF. The CDR3 DNA is TGTGCCACCAGCGGCGGGCCCTTCTACAATGAGCAGTTCTTC.

The chain couples TRBV7-6 to TRBJ1-1, with D maybe TRBD1 (6 bases). The CDR3 runs 19 residues. Germline V lookup: CDR1 SGHVS, CDR2 FNYEAQ. Between the trimmed V and J ends, which lost 5 bases and 6 bases, there was a span of 31 bases. CDR3 in amino acids: CASSPTPPGVNRVASEAFF. CDR3 DNA: TGTGCCAGCAGCCCGACCCCACCCGGTGTGAACAGGGTAGCATCTGAAGCTTTCTTT.

The genes are TRBV11-2 and TRBJ2-7; the D gene is possibly TRBD2 (7 bases). Trimming stripped 4 bases from V and 2 bases from J, with 18 bases between. This CDR3 has 16 amino acids. From germline, CDR1 is SGHAT and CDR2 FQNNGV. The CDR3 DNA follows: TGTGCCAGCAGCTGGCCGAGGGGAGGGGGTCCCTACGAGCAGTACTTC. It specifies CASSWPRGGGPYEQYF.